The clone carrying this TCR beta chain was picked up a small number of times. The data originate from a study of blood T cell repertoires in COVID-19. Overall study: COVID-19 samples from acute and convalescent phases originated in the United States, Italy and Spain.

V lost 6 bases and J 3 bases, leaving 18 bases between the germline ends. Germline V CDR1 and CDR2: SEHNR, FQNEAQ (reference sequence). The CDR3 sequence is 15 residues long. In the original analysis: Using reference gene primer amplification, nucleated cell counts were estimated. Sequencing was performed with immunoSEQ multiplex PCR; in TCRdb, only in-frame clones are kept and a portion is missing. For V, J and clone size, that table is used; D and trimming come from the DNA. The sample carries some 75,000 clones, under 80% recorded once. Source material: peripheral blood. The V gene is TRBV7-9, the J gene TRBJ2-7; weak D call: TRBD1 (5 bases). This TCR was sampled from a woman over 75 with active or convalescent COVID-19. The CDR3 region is CASSQQAGQNYEQYF. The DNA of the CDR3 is TGTGCCAGCAGTCAGCAGGCAGGGCAGAACTACGAGCAGTACTTC.